What follows are 9 T cell receptor beta chains derived from one specimen sequenced in a study of shared clonotypes between healthy human individuals. Generated by immunoSEQ multiplex PCR, the TCRdb table keeps only in-frame clones and is missing some. The repertoire includes under 600,000 clones, around 96% of them detected once, and around 0.067% sits in the top ten. The sample was naive CD4+ T cells sorted from blood. Sample subset: CD45RA+ positively selected. The receptors come from a woman in her twenties or thirties in good health.

In the case of this clone: Other nucleotide sequences in the sample specify the same CDR3. This CDR3 is CASSPQGETQYF. CDR3 nucleotide sequence: TGTGCCAGCTCACCACAGGGTGAGACCCAGTACTTC. The V gene is TRBV18, the J gene TRBJ2-5; D ambiguous. CDR1 is KGHSH and CDR2 is LQKENI in the germline V gene. The CDR3 loop spans 12 amino acids. The germline V and J ends were trimmed by 1 base and 5 bases, with 5 bases remaining between them.

This chain links TRBV27 with TRBJ2-3; D gene ambiguous. The CDR3 runs to 14 residues. Between the trimmed V and J ends, which lost 4 bases and 3 bases, there was a span of 11 bases. Germline values: CDR1 MNHEY, CDR2 SMNVEV (reference sequence). The CDR3 sequence: CASSSLLRTDTQYF. In nucleotides, the CDR3 is TGTGCCAGCAGTTCCCTGTTGAGAACAGATACGCAGTATTTT.

As concerns this clone: This CDR3 is also generated by other DNA sequences in the sample. V and J are TRBV7-9 and TRBJ2-3; D call uncertain. The germline gives CDR1 SEHNR, CDR2 FQNEAQ (reference sequence). V was pared by 0 bases and J by 0 bases, with 1 base between. The CDR3 has 13 residues. The CDR3 loop reads CASSLASTDTQYF. The CDR3 DNA follows: TGTGCCAGCAGCTTAGCTAGCACAGATACGCAGTATTTT.

This chain links TRBV19 with TRBJ1-5; D ambiguous. V lost 7 bases and J lost 1, with 11 bases in between. Germline V lookup: CDR1 LNHDA, CDR2 SQIVND (reference sequence). This CDR3 contains 14 residues. Here the CDR3 reads CASILSGSNQPQHF. DNA for the CDR3: TGTGCCAGTATTCTGAGTGGCAGCAATCAGCCCCAGCATTTT.

This chain joins TRBV5-8 and TRBJ2-3; 8 nucleotides match TRBD1. Germline values: CDR1 SGHTS, CDR2 YDEGEE. V was pared by 7 bases and J by 0 bases, with 13 bases of the junction left unmatched. The CDR3 loop spans 17 amino acids. DNA of the CDR3: TGTGCCAGCGGGTCGGAGACAGGGGTCGGTAGCACAGATACGCAGTATTTT. The encoded protein is CASGSETGVGSTDTQYF.

This chain links TRBV7-7 with TRBJ2-1; 8 positions agree with TRBD2. The CDR3 extends over 14 amino acids. Trimming cost V 1 base and J 9 bases; bases outside gene matches: 5. Germline CDR1 SSHAT, CDR2 FNYEAQ (reference sequence). The CDR3 nucleotides read TGTGCCAGCAGCTTAGAGGCGGGGGGACTTGAGCAGTTCTTC. Translating it yields CASSLEAGGLEQFF.

This clone came up once. Different DNA sequences within this sample yield the same CDR3. J is TRBJ1-5 and V is TRBV18; 7 nucleotides line up with TRBD1. The CDR3 length is 13 residues. Germline V CDR1 and CDR2: KGHSH, LQKENI. V lost 6 bases and J lost 5; bases outside the gene matches: 4. Here the CDR3 reads CASSPGQDQPQHF. The CDR3 DNA follows: TGTGCCAGCTCCCCTGGACAGGATCAGCCCCAGCATTTT.

V usage is TRBV6-6 and J usage is TRBJ2-6, with D tentatively TRBD2 (5 bases). Trimming pared 0 bases from V and 3 bases from J, leaving 9 bases between. The CDR3 has 16 amino acids. Looked up from germline, CDR1 is MNHNY and CDR2 is SVGAGI (reference sequence). The CDR3: CASSYSLGGGANVLTF. The CDR3 DNA follows: TGTGCCAGCAGTTACTCTCTTGGAGGTGGGGCCAACGTCCTGACTTTC.

This chain uses TRBV6-1 with TRBJ1-2; 7 bases are a match to TRBD1. V shed 7 bases and J 8 bases; nucleotides not matched to a gene: 10. Germline loops: CDR1 MNHNS, CDR2 SASEGT. The CDR3 covers 13 residues. This CDR3 is CASIPGGVSGYTF. Here the CDR3 DNA reads TGTGCCAGCATCCCAGGGGGGGTTAGCGGCTACACCTTC.